The rows below give T cell receptor beta chains drawn from one sample of a study of response to subunit inactivated influenza vaccine. Using its own MiXCR run on the RT-PCR reads, TCRdb lists one record per CDR3 protein. In the table there are 560,000 or so distinct CDR3 sequences, about 8% of which are singletons. Sample: PBMCs from blood, taken approximately 25 months after vaccination. The receptors originated from a man between 50 and 75 years old who received an inactivated influenza vaccine. Each CDR3 is given with its conserved first and last residue. A D gene is named only where the DNA matches it firmly. Part of the rows lack a size; the others show once, few, many or a class for expanded clones.

CDR3aa,CDR3nt,j_gene,d_gene,v_gene,abundance
CASSARADGPYEQYF,TGTGCCAGCAGCGCGCGAGCCGACGGACCCTACGAGCAGTACTTC,TRBJ2-7,.,TRBV7-2,few
CASSLGGGARF,TGTGCCAGCAGTTTAGGGGGGGGTGCGAGATTT,TRBJ2-3,TRBD2,TRBV12-3/TRBV12-4,many
CSVDWAGYGYTF,TGCAGCGTTGATTGGGCGGGCTATGGCTACACCTTC,TRBJ1-2,.,TRBV29-1,.
CASSVREGLYNEQFF,TGTGCCAGCAGCGTGCGGGAGGGCCTCTACAATGAGCAGTTCTTC,TRBJ2-1,TRBD2,TRBV7-3,.
CASSPQGLGEQFF,TGCGCCAGCAGCCCTCAGGGATTGGGTGAGCAGTTCTTC,TRBJ2-1,.,TRBV5-1,many
CASSVGSGREGDTQYF,TGTGCCAGCAGCGTCGGGAGCGGGAGGGAAGGAGATACGCAGTATTTT,TRBJ2-3,TRBD2,TRBV7-3,few
CASRRGQGAYYEQYF,TGTGCCAGCAGGCGGGGACAGGGGGCTTACTACGAGCAGTACTTC,TRBJ2-7,TRBD1,TRBV6-1,few
CSARVPASYNEQFF,TGCAGTGCTAGAGTGCCGGCCTCCTACAATGAGCAGTTCTTC,TRBJ2-1,.,TRBV20-1,many
CASSLNLRDTGNSPLHF,TGTGCCAGCAGCTTAAATCTAAGGGATACAGGGAATTCACCCCTCCACTTT,TRBJ1-6,.,TRBV7-8,few
CSASQRRSYEQYF,TGCAGTGCTAGCCAGCGGAGGTCCTACGAGCAGTACTTC,TRBJ2-7,.,TRBV20-1,few
CASRTTGNHEQYF,TGTGCCAGCAGAACGACAGGGAACCACGAGCAGTACTTC,TRBJ2-7,TRBD1,TRBV12-3/TRBV12-4,few
CSVVKTTETQYF,TGCAGCGTTGTTAAGACGACAGAGACCCAGTACTTC,TRBJ2-5,.,TRBV29-1,.
CSADNRAASTDTQYF,TGCAGTGCCGATAATCGGGCAGCTAGCACAGATACGCAGTATTTT,TRBJ2-3,.,TRBV20-1,.
CASSPRTGLNEQYF,TGTGCCAGCAGTCCACGGACAGGGTTAAACGAGCAGTACTTC,TRBJ2-7,TRBD1,TRBV12-3/TRBV12-4,.
CASSAPRWTIGNYGYTF,TGTGCCAGCAGTGCCCCTCGATGGACTATCGGCAACTATGGCTACACCTTC,TRBJ1-2,.,TRBV6-2/TRBV6-3,many
CASWRWPGYEQFF,TGTGCCAGCTGGAGGTGGCCGGGGTATGAGCAGTTCTTC,TRBJ2-1,.,TRBV28,.
CASIGAYNEQFF,TGTGCCAGCATTGGAGCCTACAATGAGCAGTTCTTC,TRBJ2-1,.,TRBV27,many
CASRQVFGPGGLDTGELFF,TGTGCCAGCAGACAAGTGTTCGGCCCGGGAGGGCTTGACACCGGGGAGCTGTTTTTT,TRBJ2-2,TRBD2,TRBV4-2,many